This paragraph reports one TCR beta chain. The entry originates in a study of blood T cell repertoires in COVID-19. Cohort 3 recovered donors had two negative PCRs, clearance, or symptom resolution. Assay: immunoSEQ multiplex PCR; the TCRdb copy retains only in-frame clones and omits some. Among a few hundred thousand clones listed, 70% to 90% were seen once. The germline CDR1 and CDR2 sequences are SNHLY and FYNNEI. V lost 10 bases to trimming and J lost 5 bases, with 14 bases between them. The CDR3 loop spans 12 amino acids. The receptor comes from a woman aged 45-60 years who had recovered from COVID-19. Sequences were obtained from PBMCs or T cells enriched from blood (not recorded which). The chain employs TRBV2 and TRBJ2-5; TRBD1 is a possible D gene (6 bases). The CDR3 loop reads CAKSTGGETQYF. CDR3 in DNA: TGTGCCAAGTCGACAGGTGGGGAGACCCAGTACTTC.